These 16 T cell receptor beta chains share one sample of origin, sequenced in a study of T cell repertoires in cytomegalovirus infection. Their antigens remain unidentified. TCRdb used MiXCR to reprocess the reads, holding one entry per CDR3 protein. This sample has fewer than 650,000 distinct CDR3 sequences, with 40% found just once. The sequences come from cultured PBMCs, collected from culture after CMV antigen stimulation. These TCRs come from a human donor in good health (CMV status not recorded). Some clones in this sample may be carry-over from other donors' samples.

The chain combines TRBV28 with TRBJ1-1; D is unresolved. CDR3 length: 12 amino acids. Trimming took off 4 bases at V and 4 bases at J, with 7 bases between the two ends. CDR1 is MDHEN, CDR2 SYDVKM, per germline. The CDR3 DNA reads as TGTGCCAGCAGTTCGGATGTCACTGAAGCTTTCTTT. This codes for CASSSDVTEAFF. Filled out from reference TRBV28 and TRBJ1-1, the complete variable domain reads DVKVTQSSRYLVKRTGEKVFLECVQDMDHENMFWYRQDPGLGLRLIYFSYDVKMKEKGDIPEGYSVSREKKERFSLILESASTNQTSMYLCASSSDVTEAFFGQGTRLTVV.

This clonotype has a handful of counts. The chain has TRBV7-2 and TRBJ1-6; D is unresolved. Trimming shortened V by 3 bases and J by 10 bases, and 13 bases separated the two germline ends. This CDR3 is 14 amino acids long. The germline V gene encodes CDR1 SGHTA and CDR2 FQGNSA. CDR3 bases: TGTGCCAGCAGCTTGGGGAATCCACGATCACCCCTCCACTTT. Its translation is CASSLGNPRSPLHF.

V usage is TRBV2 and J usage is TRBJ1-6, with D uncertain. Trimming stripped 6 bases from V and 6 bases from J, with 9 bases between. Germline lookup yields CDR1 SNHLY and CDR2 FYNNEI. This CDR3 comprises 13 residues. This chain's CDR3 is CASRGLGNSPLHF. The DNA of the CDR3 is TGTGCCAGCAGGGGCCTCGGTAATTCACCCCTCCACTTT.

In its sample, this clonotype was seen a few times. The chain carries TRBV6-1 and TRBJ2-5; tentatively, D is TRBD2 (6 bases). The V end lost 2 bases, the J end lost 1 base, and 14 bases lay between the germline ends. In germline, CDR1 is MNHNS, CDR2 SASEGT. The CDR3 contains 16 residues. The CDR3 DNA reads TGTGCCAGCAGTGAAAGGTGGCGGGGATTCCAAGAGACCCAGTACTTC. Protein product: CASSERWRGFQETQYF.

The chain recombines TRBV7-2 with TRBJ2-2; D gene uncertain. The V gene lost 1 base and the J gene lost 0 bases, with 6 bases spanning the gap. Germline CDR1 reads SGHTA; CDR2 reads FQGNSA. The CDR3 extends over 15 amino acids. CDR3 nucleotide sequence: TGTGCCAGCAGCTTAGTTTTTTCGAACACCGGGGAGCTGTTTTTT. Protein: CASSLVFSNTGELFF.

V usage is TRBV7-4 and J usage is TRBJ2-7; either TRBD1 or TRBD2 may supply D (5 bases each). CDR1 is SGHVT, CDR2 SQSDAQ, per germline. V was cut by 6 bases and J by 5 bases, with 17 bases left in between. The CDR3 length is 14 residues. In DNA, the CDR3 is TGTGCCAGCAGTTTTACTGGGACCAAAGACGAGCAGTACTTC. Translation: CASSFTGTKDEQYF.

The V and J genes are TRBV7-8 and TRBJ1-3, with D unresolved. CDR1 is SGHVS and CDR2 is FQNEAQ in the germline V gene. Trimming shortened V by 4 bases and J by 4 bases, and 8 bases separated the two germline ends. The CDR3 has 13 amino acids. Written as DNA, the CDR3 is TGTGCCAGCAGCTCGAGGATCGGAAACACCATATATTTT. Residues: CASSSRIGNTIYF.

The table lists this clonotype with many counts. The J gene is TRBJ1-4, the V gene TRBV7-2; no reliable D call. V was pared by 4 bases and J by 5 bases, with 5 bases between. Germline V CDR1 and CDR2: SGHTA, FQGNSA. This CDR3 has 12 amino acids. The CDR3 DNA sequence: TGTGCCAGCAGCTCCCGGAATGAAAAACTGTTTTTT. Protein product: CASSSRNEKLFF. Full variable domain (remainder filled in from reference TRBV7-2 and TRBJ1-4): GAGVSQSPSNKVTEKGKDVELRCDPISGHTALYWYRQSLGQGLEFLIYFQGNSAPDKSGLPSDRFSAERTGGSVSTLTIQRTQQEDSAVYLCASSSRNEKLFFGSGTQLSVL.

This clonotype appeared a single time. The rearrangement links TRBV3-1 to TRBJ1-2, with D maybe TRBD1 (5 bases). Germline CDR1 LGHDT, CDR2 YNNKEL (reference sequence). The CDR3 totals 12 residues. Between the trimmed V and J ends, which lost 3 bases and 8 bases, there was a span of 10 bases. The CDR3 protein is CASSHTGGGYTF. CDR3 coding DNA: TGTGCCAGCAGCCACACAGGCGGCGGCTACACCTTC. The whole variable domain, filled in from reference TRBV3-1 and TRBJ1-2, reads DTAVSQTPKYLVTQMGNDKSIKCEQNLGHDTMYWYKQDSKKFLKIMFSYNNKELIINETVPNRFSPKSPDKAHLNLHINSLELGDSAVYFCASSHTGGGYTFGSGTRLTVV.

The chain employs TRBV6-2 or TRBV6-3 and TRBJ1-1, with D tentatively TRBD1 (6 bases). CDR3 length equals 13 residues. V lost 6 bases, J lost 8 bases, and 16 bases lay in between. In germline, CDR1 is MNHEY, CDR2 SVGEGT. The CDR3 is CASSHLRTEEAFF. The CDR3 DNA is TGTGCCAGCAGCCACCTAAGGACAGAGGAAGCTTTCTTT.

The chain has TRBV7-2 and TRBJ1-2; D may be TRBD1 (5 bases). The V gene's germline CDR1 is SGHTA and CDR2 FQGNSA. Trimming took off 5 bases at V and 3 bases at J, with 13 bases between the two ends. CDR3 size: 14 residues. In DNA, the CDR3 is TGTGCCAGCAGCACCGTTACAGGAGACTATGGCTACACCTTC. Translating gives CASSTVTGDYGYTF.

This clonotype was counted at least ten times. The chain has TRBV6-5 and TRBJ2-7, with D possibly matching TRBD2 (5 bases). CDR1 is MNHEY and CDR2 is SVGAGI in the germline V gene. The length of the CDR3 is 11 residues. Trimming stripped 5 bases from V and 6 bases from J, with 8 bases between. The CDR3, as DNA: TGTGCCAGCAGTGGAGGTCGCGAGCAGTACTTC. Translating gives CASSGGREQYF.

The chain has TRBV20-1 and TRBJ2-7, with D perhaps given as TRBD1 or TRBD2 (5 bases each). V lost 3 bases, J lost 0 bases, and 12 bases lay in between. CDR1 DFQATT and CDR2 SNEGSKA come from the germline V gene (reference sequence). CDR3 length: 14 residues. CDR3 DNA sequence: TGCAGTGCTAGGAGGGACGGAAACTCCTACGAGCAGTACTTC. Translation gives CSARRDGNSYEQYF.

This chain uses TRBV19 with TRBJ2-5; 7 nucleotides line up with TRBD2. Germline lookup yields CDR1 LNHDA and CDR2 SQIVND (reference sequence). There are 15 residues in the CDR3. The V gene end was trimmed by 5 bases and the J gene end by 2 bases; junction bases not matched to a gene: 8. DNA for the CDR3: TGTGCCAGTAGTGTTCGCGGGGGAGATCAAGAGACCCAGTACTTC. Translation: CASSVRGGDQETQYF.

The rearrangement links TRBV6-6 to TRBJ1-1; 10 bases agree with TRBD1. V was clipped by 10 bases and J by 4 bases; unmatched bases: 15. Germline V gives CDR1 MNHNY, CDR2 SVGAGI (reference sequence). This CDR3 has 16 amino acids. The CDR3 sequence is CATFQTGGAGRTEAFF. The CDR3 bases are TGTGCCACCTTCCAGACAGGGGGCGCCGGGCGCACTGAAGCTTTCTTT.

V and J are TRBV5-4 and TRBJ1-2; D may be TRBD1 (6 bases). In germline, CDR1 is SGHNT, CDR2 YYREEE (reference sequence). The CDR3 is made up of 16 amino acids. V was cut by 2 bases and J by 4 bases, with 18 bases left in between. CDR3 loop: CASSFPTGSSVYGYTF. The CDR3 DNA reads TGTGCCAGCAGCTTTCCGACAGGTTCCAGTGTCTATGGCTACACCTTC.